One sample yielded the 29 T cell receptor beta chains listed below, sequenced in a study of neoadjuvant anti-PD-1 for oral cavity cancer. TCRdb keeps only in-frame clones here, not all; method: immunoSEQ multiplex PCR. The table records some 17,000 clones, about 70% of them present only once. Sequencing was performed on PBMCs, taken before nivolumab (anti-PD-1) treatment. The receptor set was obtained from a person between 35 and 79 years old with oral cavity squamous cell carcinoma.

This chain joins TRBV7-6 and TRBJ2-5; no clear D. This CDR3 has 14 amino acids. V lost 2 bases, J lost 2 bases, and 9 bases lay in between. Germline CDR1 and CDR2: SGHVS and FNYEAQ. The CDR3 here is CASSLYDIQETQYF. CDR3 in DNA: TGTGCCAGCAGCTTATACGATATACAAGAGACCCAGTACTTC.

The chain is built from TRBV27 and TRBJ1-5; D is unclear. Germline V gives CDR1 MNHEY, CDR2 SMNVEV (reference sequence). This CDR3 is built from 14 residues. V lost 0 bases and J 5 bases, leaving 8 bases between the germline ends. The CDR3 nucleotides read TGTGCCAGCAGTTTATCAGGGAGTGATCAGCCCCAGCATTTT. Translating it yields CASSLSGSDQPQHF.

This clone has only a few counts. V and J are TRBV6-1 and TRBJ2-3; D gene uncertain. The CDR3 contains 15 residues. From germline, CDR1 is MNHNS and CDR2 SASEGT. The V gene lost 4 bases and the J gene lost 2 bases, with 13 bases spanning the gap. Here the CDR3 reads CASSAQFGITDTQYF. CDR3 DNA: TGTGCCAGCAGTGCCCAGTTTGGGATCACAGATACGCAGTATTTT.

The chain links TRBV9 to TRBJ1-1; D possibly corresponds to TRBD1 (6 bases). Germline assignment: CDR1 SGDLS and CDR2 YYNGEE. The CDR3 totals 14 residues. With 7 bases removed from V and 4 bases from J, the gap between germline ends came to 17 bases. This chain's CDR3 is CASGRDKSTTEAFF. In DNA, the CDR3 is TGTGCCAGCGGTAGGGACAAATCCACCACTGAAGCTTTCTTT.

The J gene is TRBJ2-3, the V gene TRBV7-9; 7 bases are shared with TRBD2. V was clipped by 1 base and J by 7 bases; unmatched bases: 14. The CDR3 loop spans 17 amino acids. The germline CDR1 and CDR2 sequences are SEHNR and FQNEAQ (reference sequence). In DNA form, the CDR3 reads TGTGCCAGCAGCTTAGGAGCCGGTGGCGGGAGTTCGAATACGCAGTATTTT. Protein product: CASSLGAGGGSSNTQYF.

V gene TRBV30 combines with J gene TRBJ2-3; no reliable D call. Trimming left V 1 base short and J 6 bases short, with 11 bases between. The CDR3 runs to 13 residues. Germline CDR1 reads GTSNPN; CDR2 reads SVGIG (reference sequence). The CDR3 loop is CAWSALVWDTQYF. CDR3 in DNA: TGTGCCTGGAGTGCTCTAGTGTGGGATACGCAGTATTTT.

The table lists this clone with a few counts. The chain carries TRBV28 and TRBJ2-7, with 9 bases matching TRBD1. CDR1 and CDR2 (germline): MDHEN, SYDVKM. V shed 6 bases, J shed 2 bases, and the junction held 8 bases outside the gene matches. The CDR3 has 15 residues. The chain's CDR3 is CASRPTGTGTYEQYF. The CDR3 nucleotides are TGTGCCAGCAGACCCACCGGGACAGGGACCTACGAGCAGTACTTC. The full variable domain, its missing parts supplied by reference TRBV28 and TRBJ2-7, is DVKVTQSSRYLVKRTGEKVFLECVQDMDHENMFWYRQDPGLGLRLIYFSYDVKMKEKGDIPEGYSVSREKKERFSLILESASTNQTSMYLCASRPTGTGTYEQYFGPGTRLTVT.

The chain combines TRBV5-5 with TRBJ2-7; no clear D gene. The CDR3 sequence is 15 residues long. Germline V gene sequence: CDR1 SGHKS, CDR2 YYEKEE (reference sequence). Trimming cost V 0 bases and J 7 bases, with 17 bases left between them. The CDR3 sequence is CASSLDFRGTAEQYF. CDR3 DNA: TGTGCCAGCAGCTTGGATTTTCGTGGCACCGCGGAGCAGTACTTC.

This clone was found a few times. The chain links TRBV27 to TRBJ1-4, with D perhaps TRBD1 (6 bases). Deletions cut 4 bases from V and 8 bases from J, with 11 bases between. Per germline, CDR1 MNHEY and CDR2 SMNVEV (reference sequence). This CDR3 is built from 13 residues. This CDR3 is CASSSDSREKLFF. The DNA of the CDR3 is TGTGCCAGCAGTTCGGACAGCAGAGAAAAACTGTTTTTT.

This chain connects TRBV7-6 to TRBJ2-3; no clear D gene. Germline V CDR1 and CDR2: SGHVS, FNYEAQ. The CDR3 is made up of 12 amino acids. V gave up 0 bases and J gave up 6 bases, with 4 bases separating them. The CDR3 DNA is TGTGCCAGCAGCTTAGCGTCGGATACGCAGTATTTT. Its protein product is CASSLASDTQYF.

The CDR3 is CASRMTVDYGYTF. DNA of the CDR3: TGTGCCAGCAGGATGACCGTAGACTATGGCTACACCTTC. The gene calls are TRBV2 and TRBJ1-2; no firm D call. The germline V gene encodes CDR1 SNHLY and CDR2 FYNNEI. This CDR3 contains 13 residues. Trimming shortened V by 6 bases and J by 3 bases, and 11 bases separated the two germline ends.

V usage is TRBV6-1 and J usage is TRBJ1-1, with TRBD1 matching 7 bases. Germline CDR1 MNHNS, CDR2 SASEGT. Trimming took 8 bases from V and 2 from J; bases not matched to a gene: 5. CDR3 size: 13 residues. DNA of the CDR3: TGTGCCAGCCTACGACAGGGTAACACTGAAGCTTTCTTT. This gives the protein CASLRQGNTEAFF.

The DNA for the CDR3 is TGTGCCTGGAGGTACGGGGGTAGCGGGGGCCAGTACTTC. The encoded protein is CAWRYGGSGGQYF. The chain couples TRBV30 to TRBJ2-5; TRBD2 matches at 9 bases. This CDR3 has 13 amino acids. CDR1 and CDR2 from the germline V gene are GTSNPN and SVGIG (reference sequence). J gave up 10 bases and V 3 bases, and 9 bases lay outside the gene matches.

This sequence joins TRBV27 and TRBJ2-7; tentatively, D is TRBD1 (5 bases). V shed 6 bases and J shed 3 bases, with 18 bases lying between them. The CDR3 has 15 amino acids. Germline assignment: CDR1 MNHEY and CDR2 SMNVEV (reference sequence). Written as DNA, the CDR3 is TGTGCCAGCAGCTCTTTGGCAGGGCAATACTACGAGCAGTACTTC. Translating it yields CASSSLAGQYYEQYF.

For the CDR3, the DNA is TGTGCCAGCAGATACGGACAGGGGGAAAAACTGTTTTTT. It codes for CASRYGQGEKLFF. The chain joins TRBV6-5 to TRBJ1-4, with 9 positions matching TRBD1. The CDR3 length is 13 residues. The V and J ends lost 6 bases and 8 bases, in that order; junction bases with no gene match: 4. The V gene's germline CDR1 is MNHEY and CDR2 SVGAGI.

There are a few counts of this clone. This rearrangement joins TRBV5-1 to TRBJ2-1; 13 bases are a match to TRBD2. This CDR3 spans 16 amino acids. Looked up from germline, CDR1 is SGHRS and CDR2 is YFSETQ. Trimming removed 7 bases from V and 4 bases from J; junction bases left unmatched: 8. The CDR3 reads CASFGLAGAGYNEQFF. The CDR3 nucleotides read TGCGCCAGCTTTGGACTAGCGGGAGCTGGGTACAATGAGCAGTTCTTC.

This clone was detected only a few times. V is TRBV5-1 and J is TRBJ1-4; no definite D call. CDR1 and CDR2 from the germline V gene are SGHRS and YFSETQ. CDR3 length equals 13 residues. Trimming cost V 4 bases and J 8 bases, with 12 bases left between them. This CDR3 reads CASSLMSGEKLFF. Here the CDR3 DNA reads TGCGCCAGCAGCCTCATGTCGGGCGAAAAACTGTTTTTT. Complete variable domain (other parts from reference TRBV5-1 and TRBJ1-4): KAGVTQTPRYLIKTRGQQVTLSCSPISGHRSVSWYQQTPGQGLQFLFEYFSETQRNKGNFPGRFSGRQFSNSRSEMNVSTLELGDSALYLCASSLMSGEKLFFGSGTQLSVL.

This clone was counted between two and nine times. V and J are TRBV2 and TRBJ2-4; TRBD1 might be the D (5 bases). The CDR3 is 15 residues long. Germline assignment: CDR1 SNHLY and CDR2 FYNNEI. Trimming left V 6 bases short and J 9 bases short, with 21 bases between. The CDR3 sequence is CASRTDSRDRGIQYF. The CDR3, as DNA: TGTGCCAGCAGGACTGACTCCAGGGATCGCGGCATTCAGTACTTC.

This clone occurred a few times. CDR3 residues: CASSSGQGRSGANVLTF. DNA of the CDR3: TGTGCCAGTAGCAGTGGGCAGGGACGATCTGGGGCCAACGTCCTGACTTTC. The chain couples TRBV19 to TRBJ2-6, with D perhaps assigned TRBD1 or TRBD2 (5 bases each). Germline loops: CDR1 LNHDA, CDR2 SQIVND (reference sequence). V was trimmed by 6 bases and J by 1 base, leaving 16 bases between them. This CDR3 is 17 amino acids long.

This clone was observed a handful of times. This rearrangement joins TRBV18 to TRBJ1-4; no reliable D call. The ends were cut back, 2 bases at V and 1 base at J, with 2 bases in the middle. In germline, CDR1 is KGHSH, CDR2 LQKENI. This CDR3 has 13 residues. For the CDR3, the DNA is TGTGCCAGCTCACCAGGAACTAATGAAAAACTGTTTTTT. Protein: CASSPGTNEKLFF.

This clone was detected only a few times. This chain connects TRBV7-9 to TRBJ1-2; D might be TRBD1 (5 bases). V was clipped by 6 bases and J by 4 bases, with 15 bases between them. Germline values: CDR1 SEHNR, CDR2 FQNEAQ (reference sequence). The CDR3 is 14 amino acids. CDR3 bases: TGTGCCAGCAGTTACACAGGTTCAAGCTATGGCTACACCTTC. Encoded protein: CASSYTGSSYGYTF. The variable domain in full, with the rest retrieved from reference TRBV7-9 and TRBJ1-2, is DTGVSQNPRHKITKRGQNVTFRCDPISEHNRLYWYRQTLGQGPEFLTYFQNEAQLEKSRLLSDRFSAERPKGSFSTLEIQRTEQGDSAMYLCASSYTGSSYGYTFGSGTRLTVV.

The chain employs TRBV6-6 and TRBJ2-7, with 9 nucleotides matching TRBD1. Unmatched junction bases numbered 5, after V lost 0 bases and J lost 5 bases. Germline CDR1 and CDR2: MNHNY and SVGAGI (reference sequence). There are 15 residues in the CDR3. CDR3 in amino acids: CASSYSSTGGNEQYF. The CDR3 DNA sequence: TGTGCCAGCAGTTACTCGTCGACAGGGGGGAACGAGCAGTACTTC.

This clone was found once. As DNA, the CDR3 is TGTGCCAGCAGAAGGGACGGGGGGAACACTGAAGCTTTCTTT. This translates into CASRRDGGNTEAFF. This chain uses TRBV6-5 with TRBJ1-1, with D possibly matching TRBD1 (5 bases). V lost 6 bases and J lost 1, with 12 bases in between. The CDR3 has 14 residues. CDR1 is MNHEY and CDR2 is SVGAGI in the germline V gene.

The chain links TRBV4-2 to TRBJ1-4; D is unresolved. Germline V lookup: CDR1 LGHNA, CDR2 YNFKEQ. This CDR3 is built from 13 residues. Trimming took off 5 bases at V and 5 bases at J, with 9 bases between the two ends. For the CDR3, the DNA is TGTGCCAGCAGCAAATACAGCAATGAAAAACTGTTTTTT. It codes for CASSKYSNEKLFF.

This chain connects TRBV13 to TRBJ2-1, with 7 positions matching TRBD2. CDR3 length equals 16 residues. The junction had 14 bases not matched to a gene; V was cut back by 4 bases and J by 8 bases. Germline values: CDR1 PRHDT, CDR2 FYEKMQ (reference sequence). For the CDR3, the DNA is TGTGCCAGCAGCTCGGGAGTCACGGGGGAGGGTCATGAGCAGTTCTTC. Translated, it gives CASSSGVTGEGHEQFF.

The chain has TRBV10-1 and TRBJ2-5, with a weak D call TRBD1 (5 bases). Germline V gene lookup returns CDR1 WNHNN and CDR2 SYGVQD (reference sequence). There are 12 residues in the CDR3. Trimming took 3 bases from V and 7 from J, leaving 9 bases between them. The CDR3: CASSESGRTQYF. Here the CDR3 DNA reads TGCGCCAGCAGTGAATCAGGGCGGACCCAGTACTTC.

The CDR3 coding sequence is TGCGCCAGCAGGCAGGGACAGGGTTATGAAAAACTGTTTTTT. Translated: CASRQGQGYEKLFF. The chain is built from TRBV5-1 and TRBJ1-4; 9 bases agree with TRBD1. Germline lookup yields CDR1 SGHRS and CDR2 YFSETQ. CDR3 length: 14 residues. The ends lost 5 bases at V and 6 bases at J; junction bases unmatched: 5.

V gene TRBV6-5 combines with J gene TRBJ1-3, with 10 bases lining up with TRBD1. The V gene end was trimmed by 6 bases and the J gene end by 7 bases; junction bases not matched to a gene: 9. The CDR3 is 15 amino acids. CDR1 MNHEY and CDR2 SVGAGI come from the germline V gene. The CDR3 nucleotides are TGTGCCAGCAGCACTCCGGGACAGGGGTCGAACACCATATATTTT. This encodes CASSTPGQGSNTIYF.

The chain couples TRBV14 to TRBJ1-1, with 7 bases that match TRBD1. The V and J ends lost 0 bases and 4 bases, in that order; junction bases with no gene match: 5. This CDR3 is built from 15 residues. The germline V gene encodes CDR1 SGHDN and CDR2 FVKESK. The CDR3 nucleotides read TGTGCCAGCAGCCAAGAGGCCAGGGGGGTCACTGAAGCTTTCTTT. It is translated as CASSQEARGVTEAFF. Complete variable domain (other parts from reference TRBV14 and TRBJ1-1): EAGVTQFPSHSVIEKGQTVTLRCDPISGHDNLYWYRRVMGKEIKFLLHFVKESKQDESGMPNNRFLAERTGGTYSTLKVQPAELEDSGVYFCASSQEARGVTEAFFGQGTRLTVV.